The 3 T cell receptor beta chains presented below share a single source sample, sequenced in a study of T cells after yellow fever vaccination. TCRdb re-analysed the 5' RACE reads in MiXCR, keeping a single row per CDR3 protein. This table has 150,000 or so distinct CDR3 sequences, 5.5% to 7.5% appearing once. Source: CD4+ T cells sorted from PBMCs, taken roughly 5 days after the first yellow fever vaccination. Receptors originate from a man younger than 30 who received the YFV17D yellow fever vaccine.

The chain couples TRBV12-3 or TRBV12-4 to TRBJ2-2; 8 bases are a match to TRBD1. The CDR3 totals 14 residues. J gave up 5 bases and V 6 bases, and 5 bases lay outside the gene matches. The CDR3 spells CASRLTGATGELFF. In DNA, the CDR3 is TGTGCCAGCAGGCTGACAGGGGCAACCGGGGAGCTGTTTTTT.

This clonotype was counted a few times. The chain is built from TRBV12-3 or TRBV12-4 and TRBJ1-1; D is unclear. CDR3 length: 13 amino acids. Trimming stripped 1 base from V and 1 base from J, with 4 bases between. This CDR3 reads CASSLVWNTEAFF. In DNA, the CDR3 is TGTGCCAGCAGTTTAGTGTGGAACACTGAAGCTTTCTTT.

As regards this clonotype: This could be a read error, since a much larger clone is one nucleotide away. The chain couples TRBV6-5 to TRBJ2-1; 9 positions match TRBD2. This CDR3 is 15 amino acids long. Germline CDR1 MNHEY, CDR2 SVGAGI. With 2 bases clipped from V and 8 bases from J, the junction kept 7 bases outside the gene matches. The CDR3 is CASSYAGGGAHEQFF. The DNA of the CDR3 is TGTGCCAGCAGTTACGCTGGCGGGGGGGCACATGAGCAGTTCTTC.